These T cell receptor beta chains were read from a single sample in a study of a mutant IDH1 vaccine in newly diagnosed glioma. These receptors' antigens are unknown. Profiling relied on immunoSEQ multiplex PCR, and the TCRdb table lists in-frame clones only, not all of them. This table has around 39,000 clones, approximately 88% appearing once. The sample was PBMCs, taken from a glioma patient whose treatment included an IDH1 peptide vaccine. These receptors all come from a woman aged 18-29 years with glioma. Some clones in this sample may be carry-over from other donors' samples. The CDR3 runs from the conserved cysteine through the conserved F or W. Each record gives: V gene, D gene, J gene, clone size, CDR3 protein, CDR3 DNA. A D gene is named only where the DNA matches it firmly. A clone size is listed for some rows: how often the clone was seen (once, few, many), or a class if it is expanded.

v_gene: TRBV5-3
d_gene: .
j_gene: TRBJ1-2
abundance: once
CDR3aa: CARRHHTEHVYGYTF
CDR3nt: TGTGCCAGAAGACACCACACAGAGCACGTCTATGGCTACACCTTC

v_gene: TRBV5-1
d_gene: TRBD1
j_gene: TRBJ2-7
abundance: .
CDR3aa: CASSAGQGYSYEQYF
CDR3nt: TGCGCCAGCAGCGCGGGACAGGGATATTCCTACGAGCAGTACTTC

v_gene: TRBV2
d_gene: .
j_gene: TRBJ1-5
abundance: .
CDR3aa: CASSGDRNSNQPQHF
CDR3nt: TGTGCCAGCAGTGGAGATAGAAATAGCAATCAGCCCCAGCATTTT

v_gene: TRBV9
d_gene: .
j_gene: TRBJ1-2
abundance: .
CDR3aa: CASSDDRINYGYTF
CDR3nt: TGTGCCAGCAGCGACGACAGAATTAACTATGGCTACACCTTC

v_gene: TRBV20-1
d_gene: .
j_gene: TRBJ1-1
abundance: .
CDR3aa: CSARRNTEAFF
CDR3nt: TGCAGTGCTAGACGGAACACTGAAGCTTTCTTT

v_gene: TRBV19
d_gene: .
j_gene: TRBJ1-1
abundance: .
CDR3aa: CASSSGGNTEAFF
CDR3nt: TGTGCCAGTAGTTCTGGCGGGAACACTGAAGCTTTCTTT

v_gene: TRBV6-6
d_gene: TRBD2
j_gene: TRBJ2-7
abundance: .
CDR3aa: CASSYFSAGTSDEQYF
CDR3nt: TGTGCCAGCAGTTACTTTTCAGCCGGGACTAGTGACGAGCAGTACTTC

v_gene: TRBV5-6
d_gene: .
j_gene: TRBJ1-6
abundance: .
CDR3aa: CASSSGSSAYNSPLHF
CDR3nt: TGTGCCAGCAGCTCGGGGTCGTCGGCCTATAATTCACCCCTCCACTTT

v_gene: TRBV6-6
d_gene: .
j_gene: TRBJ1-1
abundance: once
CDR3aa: CASSYGVRMNTEAFF
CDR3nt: TGTGCCAGCAGTTACGGGGTGCGGATGAACACTGAAGCTTTCTTT

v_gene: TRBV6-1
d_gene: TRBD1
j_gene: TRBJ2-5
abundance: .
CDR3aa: CASRKRTGTETQYF
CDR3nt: TGTGCCAGCAGGAAACGGACAGGGACCGAGACCCAGTACTTC

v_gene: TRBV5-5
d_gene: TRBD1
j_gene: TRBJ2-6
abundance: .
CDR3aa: CASSPNLDRVSGANVLTF
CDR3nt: TGTGCCAGCAGCCCTAATCTGGACAGGGTCTCTGGGGCCAACGTCCTGACTTTC

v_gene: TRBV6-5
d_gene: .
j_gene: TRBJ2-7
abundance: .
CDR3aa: CASTRPLSNEQYF
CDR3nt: TGTGCCAGCACACGGCCTCTTTCGAACGAGCAGTACTTC

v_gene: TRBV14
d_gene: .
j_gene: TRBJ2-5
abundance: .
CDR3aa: CASSPHFAVQETQYF
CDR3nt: TGTGCCAGCAGCCCCCACTTTGCGGTCCAAGAGACCCAGTACTTC

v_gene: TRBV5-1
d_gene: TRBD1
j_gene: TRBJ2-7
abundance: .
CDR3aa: CASSPPPSSGTESYEQYF
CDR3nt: TGCGCCAGCAGCCCGCCCCCCTCCTCCGGGACAGAGTCCTACGAGCAGTACTTC

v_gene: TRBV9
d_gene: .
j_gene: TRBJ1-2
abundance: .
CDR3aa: CASSVGRVYGYTF
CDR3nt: TGTGCCAGCAGCGTAGGACGGGTCTATGGCTACACCTTC

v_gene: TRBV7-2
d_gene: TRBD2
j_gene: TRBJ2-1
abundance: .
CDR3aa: CASSLSSSGGMWGEQFF
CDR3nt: TGTGCCAGCAGCTTAAGCTCTAGCGGGGGTATGTGGGGTGAGCAGTTCTTC

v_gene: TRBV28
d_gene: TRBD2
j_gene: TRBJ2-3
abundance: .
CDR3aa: CASSTLAGGHDTQYF
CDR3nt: TGTGCCAGCAGTACACTAGCGGGGGGGCACGATACGCAGTATTTT

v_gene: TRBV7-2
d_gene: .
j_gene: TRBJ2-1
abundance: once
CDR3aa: CASSLMGDEQFF
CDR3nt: TGTGCCAGCAGCTTAATGGGGGACGAGCAGTTCTTC

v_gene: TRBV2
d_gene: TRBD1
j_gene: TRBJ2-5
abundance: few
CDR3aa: CASSVDRGRETQYF
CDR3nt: TGTGCCAGCAGTGTTGACAGGGGGCGGGAGACCCAGTACTTC

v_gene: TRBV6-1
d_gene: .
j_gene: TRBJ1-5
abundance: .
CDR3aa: CASNQDSNQPQHF
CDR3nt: TGTGCCAGCAATCAAGATAGCAATCAGCCCCAGCATTTT

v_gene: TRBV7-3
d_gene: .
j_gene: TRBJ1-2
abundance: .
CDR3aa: CASSPRGGYGYTF
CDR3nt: TGTGCCAGCAGCCCCAGGGGAGGCTATGGCTACACCTTC

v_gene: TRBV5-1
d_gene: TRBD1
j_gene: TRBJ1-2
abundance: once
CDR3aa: CASSLAGTANLANYGYTF
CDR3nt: TGCGCCAGCAGCTTGGCCGGGACAGCCAACCTAGCTAACTATGGCTACACCTTC

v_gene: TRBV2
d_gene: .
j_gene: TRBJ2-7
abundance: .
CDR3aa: CASSEMAGGLDEQYF
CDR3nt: TGTGCCAGCAGTGAAATGGCAGGGGGGTTGGACGAGCAGTACTTC

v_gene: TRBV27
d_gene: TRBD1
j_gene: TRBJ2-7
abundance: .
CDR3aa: CASSLAGQGFGEQYF
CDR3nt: TGTGCCAGCAGTTTGGCGGGACAGGGGTTTGGCGAGCAGTACTTC

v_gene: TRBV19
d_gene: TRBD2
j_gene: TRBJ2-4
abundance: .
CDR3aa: CASSQPGLSEYF
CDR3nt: TGTGCCAGTAGCCAGCCGGGACTAAGTGAGTACTTC

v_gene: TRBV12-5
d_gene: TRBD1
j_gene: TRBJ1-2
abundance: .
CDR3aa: CASGRGQGGGYTF
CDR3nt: TGTGCTAGTGGTCGGGGACAGGGGGGTGGCTACACCTTC

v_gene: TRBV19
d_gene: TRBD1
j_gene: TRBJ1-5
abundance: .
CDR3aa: CASRPVDRGNQPQHF
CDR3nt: TGTGCCAGTAGACCAGTCGACAGGGGCAATCAGCCCCAGCATTTT

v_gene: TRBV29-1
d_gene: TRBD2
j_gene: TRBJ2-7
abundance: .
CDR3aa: CSVEPGLAGGVQYF
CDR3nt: TGCAGCGTTGAGCCGGGACTAGCGGGAGGAGTGCAGTACTTC

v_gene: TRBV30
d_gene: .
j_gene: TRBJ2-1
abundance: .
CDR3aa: CAWSVRGEQFF
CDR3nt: TGTGCCTGGAGTGTACGAGGTGAGCAGTTCTTC

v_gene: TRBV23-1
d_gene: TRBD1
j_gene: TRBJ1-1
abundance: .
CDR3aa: CASSQLEGAINTEAFF
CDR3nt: TGCGCCAGCAGTCAATTAGAGGGGGCAATTAACACTGAAGCTTTCTTT

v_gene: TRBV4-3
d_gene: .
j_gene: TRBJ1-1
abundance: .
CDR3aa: CASSQDSRANTEAFF
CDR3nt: TGCGCCAGCAGCCAAGACTCTAGGGCGAACACTGAAGCTTTCTTT

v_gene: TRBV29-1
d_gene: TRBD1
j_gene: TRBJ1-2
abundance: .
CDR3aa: CSVADRGYGYTF
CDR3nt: TGCAGCGTTGCCGACAGGGGCTATGGCTACACCTTC

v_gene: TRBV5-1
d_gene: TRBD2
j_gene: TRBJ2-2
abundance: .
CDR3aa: CASSLSGIGPWTGELFF
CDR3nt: TGCGCCAGCAGCCTAAGCGGGATAGGGCCTTGGACCGGGGAGCTGTTTTTT

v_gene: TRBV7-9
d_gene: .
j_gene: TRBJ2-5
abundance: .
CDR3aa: CASREIRTEEETQYF
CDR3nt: TGTGCCAGCAGGGAGATACGGACGGAGGAAGAGACCCAGTACTTC

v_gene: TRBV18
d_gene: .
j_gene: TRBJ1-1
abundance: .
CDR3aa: CASSLNPEEAFF
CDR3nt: TGTGCCAGCTCACTGAATCCAGAAGAAGCTTTCTTT

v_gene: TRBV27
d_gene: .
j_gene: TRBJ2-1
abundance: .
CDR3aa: CASSMPAGRDEQFF
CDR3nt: TGTGCCAGCAGTATGCCGGCCGGACGGGATGAGCAGTTCTTC

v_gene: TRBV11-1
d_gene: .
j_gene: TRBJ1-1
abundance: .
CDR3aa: CASSGLRSEAFF
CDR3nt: TGTGCCAGCAGCGGTCTCAGGTCTGAAGCTTTCTTT

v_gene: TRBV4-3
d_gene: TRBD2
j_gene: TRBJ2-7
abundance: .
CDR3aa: CASSPGLAGGISSYEQYF
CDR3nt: TGCGCCAGCAGCCCTGGACTAGCGGGGGGGATTAGCTCCTACGAGCAGTACTTC

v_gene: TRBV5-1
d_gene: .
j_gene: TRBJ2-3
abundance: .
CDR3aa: CASSLAAGGHRDTQYF
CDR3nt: TGCGCCAGCAGCTTGGCGGCGGGCGGGCATAGAGATACGCAGTATTTT

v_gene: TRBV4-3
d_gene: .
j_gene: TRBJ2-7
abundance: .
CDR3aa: CASSQETDSSYEQYF
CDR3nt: TGCGCCAGCAGCCAAGAGACGGATAGCTCCTACGAGCAGTACTTC

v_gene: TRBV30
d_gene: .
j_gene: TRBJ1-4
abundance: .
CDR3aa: CAWNGGARSAEKLFF
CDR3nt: TGTGCCTGGAATGGGGGGGCGAGGAGTGCTGAAAAACTGTTTTTT

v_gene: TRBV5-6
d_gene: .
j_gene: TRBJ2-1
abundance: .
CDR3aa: CASSGVTYNEQFF
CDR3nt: TGTGCCAGCAGCGGGGTTACCTACAATGAGCAGTTCTTC

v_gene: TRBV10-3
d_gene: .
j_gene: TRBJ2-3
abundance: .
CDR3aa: CAIRGDTDTQYF
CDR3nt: TGTGCCATCAGGGGGGACACAGATACGCAGTATTTT

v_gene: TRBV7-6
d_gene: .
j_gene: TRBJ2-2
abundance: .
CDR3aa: CASSQKNTGELFF
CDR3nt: TGTGCCAGCAGCCAAAAGAACACCGGGGAGCTGTTTTTT

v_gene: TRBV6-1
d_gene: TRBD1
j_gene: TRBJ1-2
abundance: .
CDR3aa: CASPDREDGYTF
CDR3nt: TGTGCCAGCCCAGACAGGGAGGATGGCTACACCTTC

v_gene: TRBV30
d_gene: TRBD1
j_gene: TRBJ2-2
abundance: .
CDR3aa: CAWCPGQSKNTGELFF
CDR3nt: TGTGCCTGGTGTCCGGGACAGTCAAAGAACACCGGGGAGCTGTTTTTT

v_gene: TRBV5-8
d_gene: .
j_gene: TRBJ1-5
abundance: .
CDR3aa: CASKLYLSLGGNQPQHF
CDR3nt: TGTGCCAGCAAACTTTACCTCTCCCTCGGGGGCAATCAGCCCCAGCATTTT

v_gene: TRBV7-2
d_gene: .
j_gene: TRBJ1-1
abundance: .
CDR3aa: CASSFRGMNTEAFF
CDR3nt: TGTGCCAGCAGCTTTAGGGGGATGAACACTGAAGCTTTCTTT

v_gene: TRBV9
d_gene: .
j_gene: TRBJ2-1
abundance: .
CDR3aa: CASSVYGGYNEQFF
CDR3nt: TGTGCCAGCAGCGTCTACGGCGGATACAATGAGCAGTTCTTC

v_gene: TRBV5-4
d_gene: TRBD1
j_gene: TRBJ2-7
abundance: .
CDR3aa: CASSPRVDRGREQYF
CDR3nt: TGTGCCAGCAGCCCCAGGGTGGACAGGGGGCGAGAGCAGTACTTC

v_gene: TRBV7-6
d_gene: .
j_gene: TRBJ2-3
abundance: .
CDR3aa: CASSLSLSDTQYF
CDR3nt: TGTGCCAGCAGCTTGAGTTTAAGCGATACGCAGTATTTT

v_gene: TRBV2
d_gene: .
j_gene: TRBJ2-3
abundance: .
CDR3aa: CASSVAGSRTDTQYF
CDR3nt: TGTGCCAGCAGTGTCGCGGGCTCCCGCACAGATACGCAGTATTTT

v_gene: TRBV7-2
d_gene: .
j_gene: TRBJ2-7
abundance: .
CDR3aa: CASSHTYEQYF
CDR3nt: TGTGCCAGCAGCCACACCTACGAGCAGTACTTC

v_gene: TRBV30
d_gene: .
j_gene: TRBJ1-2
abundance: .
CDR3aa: CAWSVGGGHGYTF
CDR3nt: TGTGCCTGGAGTGTCGGAGGAGGCCATGGCTACACCTTC

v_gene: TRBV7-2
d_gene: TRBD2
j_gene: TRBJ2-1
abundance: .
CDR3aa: CASSLLAGEQFF
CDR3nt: TGTGCCAGCAGCTTGTTAGCGGGCGAGCAGTTCTTC